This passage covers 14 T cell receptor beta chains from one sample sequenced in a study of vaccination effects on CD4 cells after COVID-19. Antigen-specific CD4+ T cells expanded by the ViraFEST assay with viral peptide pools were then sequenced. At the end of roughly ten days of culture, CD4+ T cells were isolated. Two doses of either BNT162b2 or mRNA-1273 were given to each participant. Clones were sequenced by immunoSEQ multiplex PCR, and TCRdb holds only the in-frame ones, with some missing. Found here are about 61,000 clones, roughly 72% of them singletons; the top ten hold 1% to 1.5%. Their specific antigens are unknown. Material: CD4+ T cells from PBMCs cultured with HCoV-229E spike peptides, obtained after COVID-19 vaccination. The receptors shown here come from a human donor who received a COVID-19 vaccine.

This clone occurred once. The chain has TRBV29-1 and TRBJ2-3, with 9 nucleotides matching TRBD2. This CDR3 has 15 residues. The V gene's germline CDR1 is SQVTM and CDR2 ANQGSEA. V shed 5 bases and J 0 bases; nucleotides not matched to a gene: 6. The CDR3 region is CSVKASGVSTDTQYF. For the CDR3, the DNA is TGCAGCGTTAAGGCTAGCGGGGTTAGCACAGATACGCAGTATTTT.

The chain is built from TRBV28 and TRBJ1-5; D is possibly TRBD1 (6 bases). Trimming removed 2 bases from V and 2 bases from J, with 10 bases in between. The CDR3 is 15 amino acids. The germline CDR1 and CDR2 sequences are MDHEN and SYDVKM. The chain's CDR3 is CASSLGGEGNQPQHF. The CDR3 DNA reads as TGTGCCAGCAGTTTAGGGGGCGAGGGCAATCAGCCCCAGCATTTT.

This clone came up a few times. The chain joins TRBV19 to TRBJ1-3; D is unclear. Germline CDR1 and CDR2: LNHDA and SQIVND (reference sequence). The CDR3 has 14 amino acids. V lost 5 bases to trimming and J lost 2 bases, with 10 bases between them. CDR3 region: CASSAQLTGNTIYF. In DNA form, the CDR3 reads TGTGCCAGTAGTGCGCAGCTCACTGGAAACACCATATATTTT.

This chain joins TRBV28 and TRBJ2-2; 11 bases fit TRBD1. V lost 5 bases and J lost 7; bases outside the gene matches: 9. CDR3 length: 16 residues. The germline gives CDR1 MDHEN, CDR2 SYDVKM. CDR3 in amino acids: CASSRGQGAKFGELFF. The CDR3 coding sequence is TGTGCCAGCAGTCGCGGACAGGGGGCGAAATTCGGGGAGCTGTTTTTT.

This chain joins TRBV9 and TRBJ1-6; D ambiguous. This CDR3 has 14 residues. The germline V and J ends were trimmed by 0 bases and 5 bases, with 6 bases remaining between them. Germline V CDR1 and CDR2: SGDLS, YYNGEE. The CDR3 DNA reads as TGTGCCAGCAGCGTAGACAAGGATAATTCACCCCTCCACTTT. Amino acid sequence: CASSVDKDNSPLHF.

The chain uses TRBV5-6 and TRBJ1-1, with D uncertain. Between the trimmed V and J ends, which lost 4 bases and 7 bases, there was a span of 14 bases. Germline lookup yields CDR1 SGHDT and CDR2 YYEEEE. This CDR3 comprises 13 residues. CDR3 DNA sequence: TGTGCCAGCAGCCGCCCGGGAGGGAATGAAGCTTTCTTT. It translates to CASSRPGGNEAFF.

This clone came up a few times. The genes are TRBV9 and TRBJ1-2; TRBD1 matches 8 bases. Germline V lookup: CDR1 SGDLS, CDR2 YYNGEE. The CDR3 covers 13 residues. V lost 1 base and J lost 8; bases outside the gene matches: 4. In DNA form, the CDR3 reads TGTGCCAGCAGCGTACAGGGGGCGAGCGGCTACACCTTC. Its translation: CASSVQGASGYTF.

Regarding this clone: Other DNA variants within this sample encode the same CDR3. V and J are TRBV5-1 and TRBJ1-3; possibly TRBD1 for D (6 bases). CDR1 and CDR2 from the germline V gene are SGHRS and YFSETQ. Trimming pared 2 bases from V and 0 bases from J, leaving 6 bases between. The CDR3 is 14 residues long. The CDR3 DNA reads TGCGCCAGCAGCTTAGGGGGCTCTGGAAACACCATATATTTT. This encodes CASSLGGSGNTIYF.

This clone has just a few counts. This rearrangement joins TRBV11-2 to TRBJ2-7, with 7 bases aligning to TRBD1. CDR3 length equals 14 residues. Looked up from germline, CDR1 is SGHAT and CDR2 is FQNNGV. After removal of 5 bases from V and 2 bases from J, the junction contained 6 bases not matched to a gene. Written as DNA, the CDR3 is TGTGCCAGCAGCGCTTCCGGGACAGCCTACGAGCAGTACGTC. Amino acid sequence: CASSASGTAYEQYV.

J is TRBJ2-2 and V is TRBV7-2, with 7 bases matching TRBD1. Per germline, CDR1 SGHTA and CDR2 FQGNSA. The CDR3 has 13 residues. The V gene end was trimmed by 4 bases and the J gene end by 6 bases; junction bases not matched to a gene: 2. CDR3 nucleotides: TGTGCCAGCAGCTCACAGGGGCCCGGGGAGCTGTTTTTT. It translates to CASSSQGPGELFF.

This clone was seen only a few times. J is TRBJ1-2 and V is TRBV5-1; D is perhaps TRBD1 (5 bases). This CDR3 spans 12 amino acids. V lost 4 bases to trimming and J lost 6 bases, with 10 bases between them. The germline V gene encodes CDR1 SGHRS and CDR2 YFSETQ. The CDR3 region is CASSTLRDGYTF. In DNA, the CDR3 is TGCGCCAGCAGCACCCTCAGGGATGGCTACACCTTC.

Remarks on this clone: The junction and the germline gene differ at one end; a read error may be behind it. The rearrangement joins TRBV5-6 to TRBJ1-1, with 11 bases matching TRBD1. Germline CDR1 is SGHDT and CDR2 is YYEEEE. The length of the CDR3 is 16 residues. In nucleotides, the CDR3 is TGTGCCAGCAACTTGGGACAGGGGGTTAAGATCACTGAAGCTTTCTTT. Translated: CASNLGQGVKITEAFF.

The CDR3 DNA follows: TGTGCCAGTAGTATAACAGGGATTTCTGGAAACACCATATATTTT. As protein: CASSITGISGNTIYF. This rearrangement joins TRBV19 to TRBJ1-3; possible D gene TRBD1, 6 bases. Trimming left V 2 bases short and J 1 base short, with 9 bases between. The germline V gene has CDR1 LNHDA and CDR2 SQIVND (reference sequence). The CDR3 contains 15 residues.

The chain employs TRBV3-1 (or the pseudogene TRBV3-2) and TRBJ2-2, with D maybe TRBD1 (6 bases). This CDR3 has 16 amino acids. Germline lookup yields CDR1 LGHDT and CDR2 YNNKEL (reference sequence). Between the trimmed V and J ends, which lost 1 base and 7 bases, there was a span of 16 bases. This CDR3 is CASSQAGAGEIGELFF. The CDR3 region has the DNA TGTGCCAGCAGCCAAGCAGGCGCAGGGGAGATCGGGGAGCTGTTTTTT.